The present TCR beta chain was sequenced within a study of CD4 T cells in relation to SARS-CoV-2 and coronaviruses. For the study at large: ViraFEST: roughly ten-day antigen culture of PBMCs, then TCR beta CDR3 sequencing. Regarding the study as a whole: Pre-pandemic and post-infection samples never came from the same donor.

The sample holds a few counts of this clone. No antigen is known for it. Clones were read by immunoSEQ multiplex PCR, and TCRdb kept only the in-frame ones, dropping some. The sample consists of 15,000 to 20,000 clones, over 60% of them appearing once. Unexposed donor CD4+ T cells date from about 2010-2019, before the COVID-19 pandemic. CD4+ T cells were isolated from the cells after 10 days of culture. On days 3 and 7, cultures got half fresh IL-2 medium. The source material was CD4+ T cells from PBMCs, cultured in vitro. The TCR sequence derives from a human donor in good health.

CDR3 protein: CASSFKGGATGQYF. The CDR3 nucleotides are TGTGCCAGCAGCTTTAAGGGAGGCGCTACGGGGCAGTACTTC. V usage is TRBV7-2 and J usage is TRBJ2-7; tentatively, D is TRBD2 (6 bases). The CDR3 is 14 amino acids. Deletions cut 3 bases from V and 9 bases from J, with 18 bases between. Germline V gene lookup returns CDR1 SGHTA and CDR2 FQGNSA.